In this sample, the clone carrying this T cell receptor beta chain turned up a few times. Its cognate antigen is unknown. This entry belongs to a study of vaccination effects on CD4 cells after COVID-19. The overall study: Participants got two doses of BNT162b2 or mRNA-1273 vaccine. Overall study findings and caveats: Marked clonal contraction of both clone types appeared late after vaccination. Common cold coronavirus cross-reactivity was shown by only 1 of 255 vaccine-induced clones in healthy vaccinees.

Sequenced by immunoSEQ multiplex PCR; TCRdb stores in-frame clones only, minus some. The data contain about 45,000 clones, around 81% of them singletons. Looked up from germline, CDR1 is LNHDA and CDR2 is SQIVND (reference sequence). This CDR3 is built from 15 residues. The V end was cut by 0 bases, the J end by 1 base, with 10 bases between. Sequencing was preceded by expansion of antigen-specific CD4+ T cells with viral peptide pools in the ViraFEST assay. The culture ran for 9 to 11 days, and then CD4+ T cells were isolated. The healthy vaccine recipients, who had no prior SARS-CoV-2 infection, showed negative nucleocapsid antibodies.

The material was CD4+ T cells from PBMCs cultured with SARS-CoV-2 spike peptides, obtained before COVID-19 vaccination. The clonotype comes from a human donor who received a COVID-19 vaccine. The chain carries TRBV19 and TRBJ2-7; no clear D gene. CDR3 DNA: TGTGCCAGTAGTATAGAGCAACCAAATTCCTACGAGCAGTACGTC. Residues: CASSIEQPNSYEQYV.